The rows below give T cell receptor beta chains drawn from one sample of a study of T cell repertoires in cytomegalovirus infection. The antigens these receptors bind are not known. TCRdb called the reads again in MiXCR, with one record for every CDR3 protein. Of fewer than 1,000,000 distinct CDR3 sequences listed, about 33% are singletons. Sequencing used cultured CD8+ T cells from PBMCs, obtained from culture after CMV antigen stimulation. These receptors came from a human donor in good health (CMV status not recorded). Some clones in this sample may be carry-over from other donors' samples. Both conserved end residues are trimmed from each CDR3. A D gene is named only where the DNA matches it firmly. Clone sizes are given selectively: once, few, many, or a class where the clone is expanded.

abundance	v_gene	j_gene	d_gene	CDR3aa
-	TRBV12-3/TRBV12-4	TRBJ2-1	-	ASSLIGLEGEQF
-	TRBV6-8	TRBJ1-4	-	ARGTTDSNEKLF
few	TRBV9	TRBJ2-3	-	ASSVAVGGPTDTQY
-	TRBV15	TRBJ1-2	-	ATSRGTGNNYGYT
-	TRBV7-2	TRBJ1-5	TRBD1	ASSLAGTGDNFYSNQPQH
-	TRBV6-2/TRBV6-3	TRBJ1-2	-	ASSRLKQGRGNGYT
few	TRBV27	TRBJ2-5	-	ASSLLGDQETQY
-	TRBV12-3/TRBV12-4	TRBJ2-2	-	ASSSNPGTFNTRELF
many	TRBV7-2	TRBJ2-1	TRBD2	ASSLRLAGIYNEQF
few	TRBV6-5	TRBJ2-7	TRBD2	ASSYSLGAGVYEQY
few	TRBV9	TRBJ1-5	-	ASSQRLESNQPQH
many	TRBV7-6	TRBJ2-5	-	ASSLAVLGWQETQY
many	TRBV7-8	TRBJ2-5	TRBD2	ASSLVAGGPETQY
-	TRBV6-2/TRBV6-3	TRBJ1-1	-	ASSYMTVGGNTEAF
-	TRBV5-4	TRBJ2-6	-	ASSLSTVSASGANVLT
-	TRBV6-4	TRBJ1-1	-	ASPKRGGTEAF
-	TRBV7-9	TRBJ1-6	-	ASSLPNNSPLH
few	TRBV7-2	TRBJ2-3	TRBD1	ASSLANYRGRSTDTQY
-	TRBV6-5	TRBJ1-1	TRBD1	ASSPWTGGAGTEAF
few	TRBV12-3/TRBV12-4	TRBJ1-5	TRBD1	ASSSYRDSQPQH
-	TRBV9	TRBJ2-3	TRBD2	ASSREGTSTDTQY
-	TRBV28	TRBJ1-2	-	ASSPPAGWQGYT
-	TRBV15	TRBJ1-1	-	ATSNGEGAF
few	TRBV7-9	TRBJ1-1	-	ASSPVRHEAF
many	TRBV7-6	TRBJ2-1	TRBD2	ASSPRGASGGNYNEQF
few	TRBV27	TRBJ2-1	-	ASSLFGRTGTLGSSYNEQF
few	TRBV6-2/TRBV6-3	TRBJ2-1	TRBD2	ASSLLGLAGVNEQF
once	TRBV11-2	TRBJ2-1	TRBD1	ASSPGQGIYNEQF
few	TRBV7-6	TRBJ2-1	-	ASSSTTNSYNEQF
once	TRBV12-3/TRBV12-4	TRBJ1-1	-	ASSLAHSVITEAF
few	TRBV6-2/TRBV6-3	TRBJ1-1	-	ASSYGPGSEAF
-	TRBV5-4	TRBJ1-1	-	ASSLIAGTEAF
-	TRBV19	TRBJ1-2	TRBD1	VSWDRNLSFPST
-	TRBV27	TRBJ1-3	TRBD1	ASSFSRGQAKGNTIY
-	TRBV20-1	TRBJ1-2	-	SARDSPIYGYT
few	TRBV28	TRBJ2-1	-	ASSLTPAGEQF
few	TRBV27	TRBJ2-3	-	ASSLSHELVTDTQY
many	TRBV5-1	TRBJ1-1	-	ASSPLTAKTQNTEAF
-	TRBV7-6	TRBJ2-3	TRBD1	ASSHRDRGSDTQY
few	TRBV4-1	TRBJ2-2	-	ASSQANGPITGELF
-	TRBV19	TRBJ2-2	-	ASSIGPLGTGELF
-	TRBV4-3	TRBJ2-3	-	ASSQDKPDTQY
few	TRBV6-2/TRBV6-3	TRBJ1-6	-	ASSYGSNPS
few	TRBV5-1	TRBJ2-1	TRBD1	ASKGNQGATYNEQF
-	TRBV27	TRBJ1-3	TRBD1	ASSLSPTGAGNTIY